This T cell receptor beta chain was sequenced for a study of blood T cells in healthy people across ages. As to this clonotype: One end of the junction is discordant with germline, which a read error may explain.

PCR was performed a second time for 7 to 11 cycles using a sample-barcoded 5' primer and a J-beta primer mix. A single record per CDR3 protein comes from TCRdb applying MiXCR to the 5' RACE reads. In the table there are over 950,000 distinct CDR3 sequences, more than 30% of which are singletons. Germline-derived CDR1 and CDR2 are GTSNPN and SVGIG (reference sequence). CDR3 size: 13 residues. Sequenced: blood. This chain connects TRBV30 to TRBJ1-4, with 12 nucleotides matching TRBD1. The sequence was collected from a man younger than 35 in good health. The DNA of the CDR3 is TGTGCCTGGCGGGACAGGGGGCTTGAAAATCTGTTTTTT. This encodes CAWRDRGLENLFF.